Presented here are 15 T cell receptor beta chains from one specimen sequenced in a study of CD8+ T cells in alopecia areata (dated by TCRdb to 2016 to 2019). The method behind the library was the immunoSEQ multiplex PCR assay. RNA was extracted from all samples and reverse transcribed into cDNA, which served as template for TCR sequencing. The clones in this table, taken by TCRdb from immuneACCESS, are in-frame only. Not every clone is retained; where verified, under half of the shortfall comes from an unresolved V gene, and the cause of the rest is unknown. Here the sample has 95,000 to 120,000 clones; 55% to 75% occur a single time. In total, the top ten clones hold roughly 20% of the sample. Sequenced input: CD8+ T cells sorted from blood. The receptor set was obtained from a human donor in good health.

J is TRBJ1-5 and V is TRBV19, with TRBD1 as a possible D gene (6 bases). CDR1 and CDR2 (germline): LNHDA, SQIVND (reference sequence). The ends were cut back, 3 bases at V and 3 bases at J, with 9 bases in the middle. This CDR3 region has 14 residues. CDR3: CASSISGVNQPQHF. CDR3 nucleotides: TGTGCCAGTAGTATTTCAGGGGTCAATCAGCCCCAGCATTTT.

This rearrangement joins TRBV2 to TRBJ1-1; D gene uncertain. Trimming took 8 bases from V and 1 from J, leaving 11 bases between them. The germline CDR1 and CDR2 sequences are SNHLY and FYNNEI. The CDR3 is 13 amino acids. The CDR3 protein is CASRTPENTEAFF. The CDR3 region has the DNA TGTGCCAGCCGGACGCCCGAGAACACTGAAGCTTTCTTT.

The rearrangement joins TRBV21-1 to TRBJ2-7; TRBD1, as called in the table, went unchecked against the DNA. TRBV21-1 is a known pseudogene. The CDR3 spans 16 residues. The CDR3 bases are TGTGTCTTGTCGTGGTCCGCTGGACAGCGACTTTACGAGCAGTACTTC. As protein: CVLSWSAGQRLYEQYF.

This sequence joins TRBV6-6 and TRBJ1-1; weak D call: TRBD1 (6 bases). There are 13 residues in the CDR3. CDR1 and CDR2 (germline): MNHNY, SVGAGI (reference sequence). Trimming pared 5 bases from V and 2 bases from J, leaving 9 bases between. CDR3: CASSEGQNTEAFF. Written as DNA, the CDR3 is TGTGCCAGCAGTGAGGGACAAAACACTGAAGCTTTCTTT.

The rearrangement uses TRBV7-8 and TRBJ2-3; TRBD1 matches at 9 bases. Germline CDR1 is SGHVS and CDR2 is FQNEAQ. Losses at the gene ends were 5 bases for V and 3 bases for J; bases not matched to a gene: 9. The CDR3 loop spans 16 amino acids. CDR3 in amino acids: CASSPDRGWLTDTQYF. CDR3 DNA sequence: TGTGCCAGCAGCCCCGACAGGGGGTGGTTAACAGATACGCAGTATTTT. Full variable domain (remainder filled in from reference TRBV7-8 and TRBJ2-3): GAGVSQSPRYKVAKRGQDVALRCDPISGHVSLFWYQQALGQGPEFLTYFQNEAQLDKSGLPSDRFFAERPEGSVSTLKIQRTQQEDSAVYLCASSPDRGWLTDTQYFGPGTRLTVL.

The chain couples TRBV29-1 to TRBJ1-2; D unresolved. V was cut by 0 bases and J by 8 bases, with 10 bases left in between. Germline V gives CDR1 SQVTM, CDR2 ANQGSEA. The CDR3 covers 12 residues. The CDR3 DNA is TGCAGCGTTGAAGATCCAGGCGGGGGCTACACCTTC. Encoded protein: CSVEDPGGGYTF.

This clone has just one count. The chain couples TRBV7-9 to TRBJ2-1, with D unresolved. Trimming shortened V by 1 base and J by 6 bases, and 7 bases separated the two germline ends. The CDR3 is 13 residues long. The germline gives CDR1 SEHNR, CDR2 FQNEAQ (reference sequence). The CDR3 DNA reads TGTGCCAGCAGCTTAGGGGCGAGCAATGAGCAGTTCTTC. Its translation is CASSLGASNEQFF.

This clone was counted a few times. The chain couples TRBV7-6 to TRBJ2-7; D possibly corresponds to TRBD2 (6 bases). From germline, CDR1 is SGHVS and CDR2 FNYEAQ. Trimming stripped 4 bases from V and 2 bases from J, with 9 bases between. This CDR3 comprises 13 residues. The CDR3 nucleotides are TGTGCCAGCAGCTCTAGCGTGCCCTACGAGCAGTACTTC. Residues: CASSSSVPYEQYF.

There are a few counts of this clone. The chain employs TRBV6-1 and TRBJ1-5, with no clear D. The CDR3 runs 12 residues. The ends were cut back, 5 bases at V and 3 bases at J, with 5 bases in the middle. Germline loops: CDR1 MNHNS, CDR2 SASEGT. The CDR3 nucleotides are TGTGCCAGCAGTTCTTTCAATCAGCCCCAGCATTTT. It yields the protein CASSSFNQPQHF.

This rearrangement joins TRBV7-9 to TRBJ1-2; D gene unclear. The ends were cut back, 2 bases at V and 4 bases at J, with 11 bases in the middle. Germline V gives CDR1 SEHNR, CDR2 FQNEAQ (reference sequence). This CDR3 region has 14 residues. CDR3 DNA: TGTGCCAGCAGCTTATTCGGCGAGAGCTATGGCTACACCTTC. It yields the protein CASSLFGESYGYTF. The whole variable domain, filled in from reference TRBV7-9 and TRBJ1-2, reads DTGVSQNPRHKITKRGQNVTFRCDPISEHNRLYWYRQTLGQGPEFLTYFQNEAQLEKSRLLSDRFSAERPKGSFSTLEIQRTEQGDSAMYLCASSLFGESYGYTFGSGTRLTVV.

This clone has just a few counts. The gene calls are TRBV5-6 and TRBJ2-1; TRBD2 matches 12 bases. Germline assignment: CDR1 SGHDT and CDR2 YYEEEE. This CDR3 is built from 14 residues. V was clipped by 3 bases and J by 6 bases; unmatched bases: 1. The CDR3 region is CASSSGLAGNEQFF. CDR3 in DNA: TGTGCCAGCAGCTCGGGACTAGCGGGCAATGAGCAGTTCTTC. The complete variable domain, with remaining parts taken from reference TRBV5-6 and TRBJ2-1, reads DAGVTQSPTHLIKTRGQQVTLRCSPKSGHDTVSWYQQALGQGPQFIFQYYEEEERQRGNFPDRFSGHQFPNYSSELNVNALLLGDSALYLCASSSGLAGNEQFFGPGTRLTVL.

This chain connects TRBV9 to TRBJ1-1; TRBD1 is a possible D gene (6 bases). The CDR3 spans 13 residues. V dropped 0 bases and J dropped 4 bases, with 7 bases sitting between them. In germline, CDR1 is SGDLS, CDR2 YYNGEE. CDR3 sequence: CASSVEGGTEAFF. The CDR3 DNA reads TGTGCCAGCAGCGTAGAAGGGGGCACTGAAGCTTTCTTT.

In this sample, this clone turned up a few times. The rearrangement joins TRBV15 to TRBJ2-3; 9 bases map to TRBD1. Losses at the gene ends were 5 bases for V and 5 bases for J; bases not matched to a gene: 5. Germline lookup yields CDR1 LNHNV and CDR2 YYDKDF (reference sequence). The CDR3 sequence is 14 residues long. The CDR3 DNA reads TGTGCCACCAGCGGACAGGGGCTTCGAGATACGCAGTATTTT. The encoded protein is CATSGQGLRDTQYF.

The chain uses TRBV7-9 and TRBJ1-1, with 11 nucleotides matching TRBD1. The germline CDR1 and CDR2 sequences are SEHNR and FQNEAQ (reference sequence). The CDR3 runs 16 residues. V was clipped by 5 bases and J by 6 bases; unmatched bases: 11. CDR3: CASSPRTGGLYSEAFF. The CDR3 DNA is TGTGCCAGCAGCCCCCGGACAGGGGGCCTTTACTCTGAAGCTTTCTTT. The entire variable domain, with the rest obtained from reference TRBV7-9 and TRBJ1-1, is as follows: DTGVSQNPRHKITKRGQNVTFRCDPISEHNRLYWYRQTLGQGPEFLTYFQNEAQLEKSRLLSDRFSAERPKGSFSTLEIQRTEQGDSAMYLCASSPRTGGLYSEAFFGQGTRLTVV.

This clone was detected once. The rearrangement joins TRBV2 to TRBJ2-7; weak D call: TRBD2 (5 bases). Germline CDR1 and CDR2: SNHLY and FYNNEI. V was clipped by 2 bases and J by 4 bases, with 9 bases between them. The CDR3 is 13 amino acids. CDR3 nucleotides: TGTGCCAGCAGTGAATTAGCGTGGTACGAGCAGTACTTC. It specifies CASSELAWYEQYF. Complete variable domain (other parts from reference TRBV2 and TRBJ2-7): EPEVTQTPSHQVTQMGQEVILRCVPISNHLYFYWYRQILGQKVEFLVSFYNNEISEKSEIFDDQFSVERPDGSNFTLKIRSTKLEDSAMYFCASSELAWYEQYFGPGTRLTVT.